This T cell receptor beta chain was sequenced for a study of human T cells and chemical hapten exposure (dated by TCRdb to the early 2020s). Regarding the complete study: Libraries were pooled for sequencing, and per-sample TCR yields varied mainly because of small differences in library volumes within the pool. The study tracked peripheral blood TCR repertoire changes in vivo during primary and secondary sensitization to the hapten diphenylcyclopropenone (DPC) in alopecia patients. Both TCR alpha and TCR beta chains were sequenced from each blood RNA sample. Paper-wide results and their limitations: Repeated subsampling changed both the strength of the expansion versus patch-test correlation and the threshold at which the correlation became significant. DPC sensitization did not change how many TCRs were above 1 in 1000 frequency, and no evidence was found of alterations in global repertoire structure.

Unfractionated whole blood was collected in Tempus Blood RNA tubes, and total RNA was extracted from that blood. Roughly five healthy volunteers were used as TCR sequencing controls and were bled at day 0, 2 weeks and 6 weeks. Libraries were built with 5' RACE. The data were produced on an Illumina MiSeq. During library preparation, unique molecular identifiers were attached to individual cDNA molecules so that TCRs could be counted quantitatively and reproducibly. The authors processed their data as follows. The median number of TCRs per sample was approximately 98,000, ranging from roughly 20,000 to 700,000. The Decombinator software suite was used to annotate V, J and CDR3 in the TCR reads. Every sample was subsampled to the same number of TCRs (28,000) for the PS versus PT1 abundance plots. Expanded TCRs were defined as absent before sensitization and observed at least eight times at the 2-week time point. Using fastp at Q25 and MiXCR, TCRdb reprocessed the public reads and kept productive beta chains. Rows merge per CDR3 protein into single entries with the most common DNA and genes. Clone size and V and J calls follow TCRdb, not the original study. Within this sample are about 80,000 distinct CDR3 sequences, with approximately 8% of them counted one time only. Under 2.5% of the sample belongs to the ten largest clones.

Turning to this clonotype: Its antigen is still unknown. Nothing much larger sits one base from this clone, and base qualities are not available.

CDR1 and CDR2, looked up from the germline V gene, are SGHRS and YFSETQ. The CDR3 sequence holds 14 residues, the cysteine and phenylalanine included. Kept here is only the CDR3 DNA, which spans 42 bases and is read in frame from base 1. Clipping removes 4 bases from V and 4 bases from J, with 5 as the unmatched junction base count. The chain uses TRBV5-1 and TRBJ2-3, with 8 bases matching TRBD2. This TCR was recovered from a male donor in good health. The CDR3 in this case is CASSLAGGPDTQYF. At the DNA level, the sequence is TGCGCCAGCAGCCTGGCGGGGGGCCCAGATACGCAGTATTTT.